A selection of T cell receptor beta chains follows, all from one sample in a study of lymphopenia after photon versus proton radiotherapy. Here immunoSEQ multiplex PCR was the method, and the copy in TCRdb shows in-frame clones only, minus some. The sample carries approximately 50,000 clones, about 86% recorded once. Here the sequenced sample was peripheral blood, taken from a patient treated with photon-based radiotherapy. Source of these receptors: a man over 45 with gastric cancer. The CDR3 runs from the conserved cysteine through the conserved F or W. The order of the fields is clone size, V gene, D gene, J gene, CDR3 protein, CDR3 DNA. D genes are given only for firm matches. Clone size, where shown, is once, few, many, or a class for clones that have expanded.

NA,TRBV14,NA,TRBJ2-2,CASSQDGTTGELFF,TGTGCCAGCAGCCAAGACGGGACCACCGGGGAGCTGTTTTTT
NA,TRBV7-6,TRBD1,TRBJ2-7,CASSDRGYEQYF,TGTGCCAGCAGCGACAGGGGTTACGAGCAGTACTTC
few,TRBV19,TRBD1,TRBJ2-1,CASSPGTGGNEQFF,TGTGCCAGTAGCCCCGGGACAGGGGGCAATGAGCAGTTCTTC
NA,TRBV18,NA,TRBJ1-1,CASSPPSGNTEAFF,TGTGCCAGCTCACCACCGAGCGGGAACACTGAAGCTTTCTTT
once,TRBV7-8,NA,TRBJ1-1,CASKQHMNTEAFF,TGTGCCAGCAAGCAGCACATGAACACTGAAGCTTTCTTT
NA,TRBV5-1,TRBD2,TRBJ2-1,CASSKDSGTSLYNEQFF,TGCGCCAGCAGCAAGGATTCAGGGACTAGCCTATACAATGAGCAGTTCTTC
NA,TRBV5-6,NA,TRBJ1-1,CASSLGGKGSEAFF,TGTGCCAGCAGCTTGGGAGGGAAGGGGTCTGAAGCTTTCTTT
NA,TRBV7-6,TRBD2,TRBJ2-4,CASSPRSSGVAKNIQYF,TGTGCCAGCAGCCCTAGGTCTAGCGGAGTAGCCAAAAACATTCAGTACTTC
NA,TRBV18,NA,TRBJ2-5,CASSPGRLQETQYF,TGTGCCAGCTCACCCGGACGGCTACAAGAGACCCAGTACTTC
NA,TRBV28,NA,TRBJ1-1,CASSLSYLNGGEAFF,TGTGCCAGCAGTTTATCCTACCTCAATGGGGGTGAAGCTTTCTTT
NA,TRBV5-4,NA,TRBJ2-3,CASSNRSSDTQYF,TGTGCCAGCAGTAACAGGTCCTCAGATACGCAGTATTTT
NA,TRBV29-1,NA,TRBJ1-1,CSVGPHEAFF,TGCAGCGTTGGCCCCCATGAAGCTTTCTTT
NA,TRBV7-2,NA,TRBJ1-5,CASSVDRTVNQPQHF,TGTGCCAGCAGCGTAGACAGGACGGTCAATCAGCCCCAGCATTTT
once,TRBV6-1,NA,TRBJ1-3,CASRTGNTIYF,TGTGCCAGCAGAACAGGAAACACCATATATTTT
NA,TRBV28,NA,TRBJ2-7,CASSPLLSLWAKQYF,TGTGCCAGCAGCCCGCTCCTCAGCCTCTGGGCCAAGCAGTACTTC
many,TRBV2,NA,TRBJ1-5,CASRGGSHGNQPQHF,TGTGCCAGCAGAGGGGGGAGTCATGGCAATCAGCCCCAGCATTTT
once,TRBV27,NA,TRBJ1-2,CASSFSGAGGYTF,TGTGCCAGCAGTTTTTCAGGCGCGGGTGGCTACACCTTC
NA,TRBV14,NA,TRBJ1-1,CASSPGTPNTEAFF,TGTGCCAGCAGCCCGGGGACACCGAACACTGAAGCTTTCTTT
NA,TRBV27,TRBD1,TRBJ2-1,CASSPGQGNEQFF,TGTGCCAGCAGTCCCGGACAGGGGAATGAGCAGTTCTTC
NA,TRBV28,TRBD2,TRBJ2-1,CASSFLISGNYNEQFF,TGTGCCAGCAGTTTTCTAATAAGCGGGAACTACAATGAGCAGTTCTTC
NA,TRBV5-1,NA,TRBJ1-3,CASSLAYGSSGNTIYF,TGCGCCAGCAGCTTGGCATACGGGAGCTCTGGAAACACCATATATTTT
NA,TRBV4-1,TRBD2,TRBJ2-7,CASSPLGLAGAPQYF,TGCGCCAGCAGCCCACTGGGGCTAGCGGGAGCACCGCAGTACTTC
NA,TRBV10-2,TRBD2,TRBJ2-5,CASMIDLAGVETQYF,TGCGCCAGCATGATCGACCTAGCGGGAGTTGAGACCCAGTACTTC
NA,TRBV4-2,TRBD2,TRBJ2-1,CASSLTSGDTNEQFF,TGTGCCAGCAGCTTGACGAGCGGGGATACCAATGAGCAGTTCTTC